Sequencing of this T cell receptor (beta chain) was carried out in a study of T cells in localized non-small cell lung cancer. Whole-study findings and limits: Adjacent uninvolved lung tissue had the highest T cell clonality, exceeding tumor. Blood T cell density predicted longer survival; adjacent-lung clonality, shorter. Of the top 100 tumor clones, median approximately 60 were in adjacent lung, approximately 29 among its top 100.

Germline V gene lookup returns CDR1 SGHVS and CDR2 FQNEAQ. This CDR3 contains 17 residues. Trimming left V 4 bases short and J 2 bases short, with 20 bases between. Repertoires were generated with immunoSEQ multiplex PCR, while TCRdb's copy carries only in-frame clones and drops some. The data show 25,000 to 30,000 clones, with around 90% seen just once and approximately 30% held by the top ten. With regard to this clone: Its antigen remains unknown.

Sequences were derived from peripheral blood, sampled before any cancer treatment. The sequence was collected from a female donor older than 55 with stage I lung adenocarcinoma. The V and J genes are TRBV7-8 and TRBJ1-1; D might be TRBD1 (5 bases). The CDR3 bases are TGTGCCAGCAGCTCGCGAACGGGACCTTACGCTAACACTGAAGCTTTCTTT. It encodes CASSSRTGPYANTEAFF.